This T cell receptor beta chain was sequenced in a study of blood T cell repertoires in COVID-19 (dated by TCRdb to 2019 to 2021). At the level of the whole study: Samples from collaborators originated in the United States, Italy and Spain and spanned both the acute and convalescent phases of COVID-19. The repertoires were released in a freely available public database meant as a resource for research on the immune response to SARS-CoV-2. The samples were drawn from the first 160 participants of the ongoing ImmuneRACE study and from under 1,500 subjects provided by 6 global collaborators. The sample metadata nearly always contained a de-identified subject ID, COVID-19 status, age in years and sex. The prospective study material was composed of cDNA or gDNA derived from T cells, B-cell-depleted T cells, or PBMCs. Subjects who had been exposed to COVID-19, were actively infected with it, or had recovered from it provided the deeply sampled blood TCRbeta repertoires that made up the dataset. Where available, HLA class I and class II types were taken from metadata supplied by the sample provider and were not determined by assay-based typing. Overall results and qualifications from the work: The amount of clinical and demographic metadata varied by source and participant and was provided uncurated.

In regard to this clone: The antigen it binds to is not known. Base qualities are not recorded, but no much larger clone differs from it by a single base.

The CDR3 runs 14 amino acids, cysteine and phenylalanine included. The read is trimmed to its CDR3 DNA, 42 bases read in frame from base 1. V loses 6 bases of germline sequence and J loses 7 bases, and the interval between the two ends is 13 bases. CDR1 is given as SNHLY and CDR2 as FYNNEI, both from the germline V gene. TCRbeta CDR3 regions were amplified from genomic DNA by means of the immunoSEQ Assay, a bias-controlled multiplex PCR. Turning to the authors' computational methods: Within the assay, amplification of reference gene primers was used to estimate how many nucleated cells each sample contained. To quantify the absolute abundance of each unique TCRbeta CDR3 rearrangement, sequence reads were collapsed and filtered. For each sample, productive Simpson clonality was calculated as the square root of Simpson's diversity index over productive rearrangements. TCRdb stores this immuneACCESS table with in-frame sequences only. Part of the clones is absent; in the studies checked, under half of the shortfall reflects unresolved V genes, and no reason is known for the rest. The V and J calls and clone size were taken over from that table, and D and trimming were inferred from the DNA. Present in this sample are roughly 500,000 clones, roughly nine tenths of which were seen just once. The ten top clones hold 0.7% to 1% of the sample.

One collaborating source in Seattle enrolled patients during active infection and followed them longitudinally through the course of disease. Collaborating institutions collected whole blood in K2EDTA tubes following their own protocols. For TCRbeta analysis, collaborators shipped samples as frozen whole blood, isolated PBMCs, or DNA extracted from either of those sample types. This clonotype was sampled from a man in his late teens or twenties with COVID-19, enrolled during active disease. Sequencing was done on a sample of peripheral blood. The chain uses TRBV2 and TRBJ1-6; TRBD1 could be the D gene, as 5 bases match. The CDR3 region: CASRLDGGNSPLHF. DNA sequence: TGTGCCAGCAGATTGGACGGGGGAAATTCACCCCTCCACTTT.